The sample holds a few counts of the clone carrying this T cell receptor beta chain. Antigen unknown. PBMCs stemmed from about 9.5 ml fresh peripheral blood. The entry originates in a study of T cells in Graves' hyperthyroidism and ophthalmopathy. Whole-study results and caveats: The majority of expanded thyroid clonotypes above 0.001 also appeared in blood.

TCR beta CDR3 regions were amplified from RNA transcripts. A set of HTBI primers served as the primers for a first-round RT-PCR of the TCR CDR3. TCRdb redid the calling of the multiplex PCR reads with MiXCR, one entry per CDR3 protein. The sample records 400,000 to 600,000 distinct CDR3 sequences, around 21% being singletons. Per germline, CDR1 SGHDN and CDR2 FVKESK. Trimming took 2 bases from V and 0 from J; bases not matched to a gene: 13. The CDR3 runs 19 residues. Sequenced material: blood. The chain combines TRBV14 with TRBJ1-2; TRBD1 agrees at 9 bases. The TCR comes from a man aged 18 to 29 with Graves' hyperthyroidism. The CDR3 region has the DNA TGTGCCAGCAGCCAATTCCACCGGGACAGGGCTTCCTCTAACTATGGCTACACCTTC. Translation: CASSQFHRDRASSNYGYTF.